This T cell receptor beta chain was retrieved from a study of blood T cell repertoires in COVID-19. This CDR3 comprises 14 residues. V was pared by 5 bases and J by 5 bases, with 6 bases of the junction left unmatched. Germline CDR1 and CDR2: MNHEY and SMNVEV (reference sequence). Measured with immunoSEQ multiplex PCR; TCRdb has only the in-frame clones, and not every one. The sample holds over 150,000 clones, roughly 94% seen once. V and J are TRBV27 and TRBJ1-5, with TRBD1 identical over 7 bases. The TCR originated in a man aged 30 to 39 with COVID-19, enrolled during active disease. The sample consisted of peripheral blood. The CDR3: CASSLTGVYQPQHF. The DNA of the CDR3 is TGTGCCAGCAGTCTTACAGGGGTTTATCAGCCCCAGCATTTT.